The 8 T cell receptor beta chains given below trace back to one sample, sequenced in a study of T cells after yellow fever vaccination. TCRdb recomputed calls from the 5' RACE reads with MiXCR, one row per CDR3 protein. The sample shows 550,000 or so distinct CDR3 sequences, less than 20% of them seen only once. The sequences come from PBMCs, collected 15 days after the yellow fever booster vaccination. All receptors derive from a man aged 25 to 40 who received the YFV17D yellow fever vaccine.

This clonotype was seen a few times. The chain is built from TRBV4-3 and TRBJ2-3; weak D call: TRBD2 (6 bases). The germline gives CDR1 LGHNA, CDR2 YSLEER. Deletions cut 1 base from V and 6 bases from J, with 17 bases between. CDR3 size: 16 residues. The DNA of the CDR3 is TGCGCCAGCAGCCAAGTCCCAGCGGGCTCGTTGGATACGCAGTATTTT. It translates to CASSQVPAGSLDTQYF.

This clonotype was picked up a small number of times. In DNA form, the CDR3 reads TGTGCCACCAGCAGAGTAGACCCGAACACTGAAGCTTTCTTT. It encodes CATSRVDPNTEAFF. The gene calls are TRBV15 and TRBJ1-1; D is unresolved. CDR3 length: 14 residues. Trimming pared 1 base from V and 1 base from J, leaving 7 bases between. Germline values: CDR1 LNHNV, CDR2 YYDKDF (reference sequence).

The CDR3 sequence: CASSRRAGANVLTF. The CDR3 DNA sequence: TGCGCCAGCAGCCGTAGGGCAGGGGCCAACGTCCTGACTTTC. The chain couples TRBV4-3 to TRBJ2-6; D is unresolved. Germline loops: CDR1 LGHNA, CDR2 YSLEER. The CDR3 length is 14 residues. V was cut by 4 bases and J by 4 bases, with 8 bases left in between.

This clonotype was seen only a few times. The V gene is TRBV5-6, the J gene TRBJ2-3; weak D call: TRBD1 (6 bases). V dropped 0 bases and J dropped 9 bases, with 8 bases sitting between them. The CDR3 is 12 amino acids. Germline loops: CDR1 SGHDT, CDR2 YYEEEE. The CDR3 sequence: CASSLEQGTQYF. The CDR3 region has the DNA TGTGCCAGCAGCTTGGAACAGGGAACGCAGTATTTT.

This clonotype was counted only a few times. The V and J genes are TRBV6-5 and TRBJ2-7, with D unresolved. Trimming shortened V by 1 base and J by 3 bases, and 10 bases separated the two germline ends. From germline, CDR1 is MNHEY and CDR2 SVGAGI. The CDR3 length is 14 residues. CDR3 region: CASSYLAAGYEQYF. CDR3 DNA sequence: TGTGCCAGCAGTTACTTGGCAGCTGGCTACGAGCAGTACTTC.

J is TRBJ2-3 and V is TRBV7-2, with D perhaps TRBD1 (7 bases). Between the trimmed V and J ends, which lost 5 bases and 14 bases, there was a span of 17 bases. Germline V gene lookup returns CDR1 SGHTA and CDR2 FQGNSA. CDR3 size: 12 residues. The CDR3 sequence: CASSPYGGQPYF. Written as DNA, the CDR3 is TGTGCCAGCAGCCCGTACGGGGGACAGCCGTATTTT.

This clonotype was seen more than once but under ten times. The chain recombines TRBV18 with TRBJ1-3; perhaps TRBD1 as D (6 bases). Trimming removed 7 bases from V and 0 bases from J, with 13 bases in between. Germline CDR1 KGHSH, CDR2 LQKENI. This CDR3 is built from 15 residues. The CDR3 reads CASLPGTSSGNTIYF. CDR3 nucleotides: TGTGCCAGCTTGCCCGGGACAAGCTCTGGAAACACCATATATTTT.

This chain uses TRBV27 with TRBJ2-5; 10 nucleotides line up with TRBD2. This CDR3 region has 16 residues. V was clipped by 4 bases and J by 4 bases; unmatched bases: 9. Germline V gives CDR1 MNHEY, CDR2 SMNVEV (reference sequence). CDR3 residues: CASSSFVAGGLETQYF. The CDR3, as DNA: TGTGCCAGCAGTTCGTTTGTAGCGGGAGGCCTAGAGACCCAGTACTTC.